This is a list of T cell receptor beta chains from one sample in a study of blood T cell repertoires in COVID-19. The repertoire was sequenced with immunoSEQ multiplex PCR; TCRdb's copy has only in-frame clones and lacks some. The data show around 250,000 clones, about 82% seen once. The specimen sequenced was peripheral blood. These receptors all come from a man of 80 years or more with acute or convalescent COVID-19. Each CDR3 is given with its conserved first and last residue. The order of the fields is clone size, D gene, J gene, V gene, CDR3 protein, CDR3 DNA. D genes are given only for firm matches. The size field is filled for only some rows; it gives once, few, many or a size class.

-,TRBD1,TRBJ2-1,TRBV7-2,CASSRDSKPNEQFF,TGTGCCAGCAGCCGGGACAGTAAGCCCAATGAGCAGTTCTTC
-,-,TRBJ1-1,TRBV27,CASGWAGKFTEAFF,TGTGCCAGCGGTTGGGCTGGAAAATTCACTGAAGCTTTCTTT
-,TRBD1,TRBJ1-3,TRBV10-1,CASSETKQGAAGNTIYF,TGCGCCAGCAGTGAGACAAAACAGGGGGCCGCTGGAAACACCATATATTTT
-,-,TRBJ2-7,TRBV9,CASSVGTASSYEQYF,TGTGCCAGCAGCGTAGGGACAGCCAGCTCCTACGAGCAGTACTTC
-,TRBD1,TRBJ1-5,TRBV11-2,CASSLGGTGYNQPQHF,TGTGCCAGCAGCTTAGGAGGGACAGGTTACAATCAGCCCCAGCATTTT
-,-,TRBJ1-3,TRBV5-6,CASSWGRAGGNTIYF,TGTGCCAGCAGCTGGGGCAGGGCAGGTGGAAACACCATATATTTT
few,-,TRBJ1-1,TRBV28,CASSLGSGYTEAFF,TGTGCCAGCAGTTTAGGGTCAGGGTACACTGAAGCTTTCTTT
-,TRBD2,TRBJ2-1,TRBV5-4,CASSPGLVSHEQFF,TGTGCCAGCAGCCCGGGACTAGTGAGCCATGAGCAGTTCTTC
-,-,TRBJ1-2,TRBV6-5,CASFRGAAGGYTF,TGTGCCTCCTTCCGGGGGGCCGCTGGAGGCTACACCTTC
-,-,TRBJ2-5,TRBV5-8,CASSLGRQGGETQYF,TGTGCCAGCAGCTTGGGACGGCAGGGTGGGGAGACCCAGTACTTC
-,-,TRBJ1-3,TRBV5-1,CASSLTFRGGSGNTIYF,TGCGCCAGCAGCTTGACATTCCGGGGGGGCTCTGGAAACACCATATATTTT
-,-,TRBJ2-5,TRBV7-6,CASSLGSGVGALETQYF,TGTGCCAGCAGCTTAGGAAGTGGGGTTGGGGCTTTAGAGACCCAGTACTTC
-,-,TRBJ1-1,TRBV18,CASSPRENTEAFF,TGTGCCAGCTCACCACGCGAGAACACTGAAGCTTTCTTT
-,TRBD1,TRBJ1-1,TRBV5-1,CASSIGTGEAFF,TGCGCCAGCAGCATTGGGACAGGGGAAGCTTTCTTT
once,TRBD2,TRBJ2-2,TRBV7-6,CASSLGLAGGGGELFF,TGTGCCAGCAGCTTAGGACTAGCGGGAGGAGGAGGGGAGCTGTTTTTT
-,-,TRBJ1-1,TRBV28,CASSRRVQNTEAFF,TGTGCCAGCAGTCGTCGAGTCCAGAACACTGAAGCTTTCTTT
-,TRBD2,TRBJ2-7,TRBV4-1,CASSQWDYSYEQYF,TGCGCCAGCAGCCAGTGGGACTACTCCTACGAGCAGTACTTC
-,-,TRBJ1-5,TRBV27,CASSPRDKNQPQHF,TGTGCCAGCAGTCCTCGGGACAAGAATCAGCCCCAGCATTTT
-,-,TRBJ1-1,TRBV7-2,CASSLVGSSGLNTEAFF,TGTGCCAGCAGCTTAGTCGGGAGTAGCGGGCTGAACACTGAAGCTTTCTTT
-,TRBD1,TRBJ2-2,TRBV18,CASSPSPGQENTGELFF,TGTGCCAGCTCACCATCCCCGGGACAGGAGAACACCGGGGAGCTGTTTTTT
-,TRBD1,TRBJ1-6,TRBV29-1,CSVRGQGDSPLHF,TGCAGCGTTAGGGGACAGGGAGATTCACCCCTCCACTTT
-,TRBD2,TRBJ2-3,TRBV2,CASTPGTSATDTQYF,TGTGCCAGCACCCCCGGGACTAGCGCCACAGATACGCAGTATTTT
once,-,TRBJ1-3,TRBV5-5,CASSLSSGNTIYF,TGTGCCAGCAGCCTTTCCAGTGGAAACACCATATATTTT
-,-,TRBJ1-3,TRBV14,CASSQVVSSGNTIYF,TGTGCCAGCAGCCAAGTTGTATCCTCTGGAAACACCATATATTTT
-,TRBD2,TRBJ2-2,TRBV18,CASSPWSGLAGGKDTGELFF,TGTGCCAGCTCACCATGGTCGGGACTAGCGGGGGGAAAGGACACCGGGGAGCTGTTTTTT
-,TRBD1,TRBJ2-7,TRBV5-1,CASSLGGGSSYEQYF,TGCGCCAGCAGCTTGGGAGGGGGCTCATCCTACGAGCAGTACTTC
-,-,TRBJ1-5,TRBV12-3/TRBV12-4,CASSLPPGEPQHF,TGTGCCAGCAGTTTACCCCCGGGGGAGCCCCAGCATTTT
-,TRBD2,TRBJ2-1,TRBV5-3,CARSSQRASGGNEQFF,TGTGCCAGAAGCTCCCAGAGGGCTAGCGGGGGAAACGAGCAGTTCTTC
-,-,TRBJ1-2,TRBV6-5,CASSFQVPRGYGYTF,TGTGCCAGCAGTTTTCAGGTCCCCAGGGGCTATGGCTACACCTTC
-,-,TRBJ2-3,TRBV5-1,CASSLGSGPTDTQYF,TGCGCCAGCAGCTTGGGATCGGGTCCCACAGATACGCAGTATTTT
-,TRBD1,TRBJ2-1,TRBV11-2,CASSPGTGSYNEQFF,TGTGCCAGCAGCCCGGGGACAGGCTCCTACAATGAGCAGTTCTTC
-,-,TRBJ1-1,TRBV19,CASSITRNTEAFF,TGTGCCAGTAGTATTACGAGGAACACTGAAGCTTTCTTT
-,-,TRBJ2-1,TRBV3-1/TRBV3-2,CASSQPGTANNEQFF,TGTGCCAGCAGCCAACCCGGGACTGCGAACAATGAGCAGTTCTTC
-,-,TRBJ1-2,TRBV5-6,CASSSGYRSAF,TGTGCCAGCAGCTCCGGATACAGAAGTGCCTTC
-,TRBD2,TRBJ2-3,TRBV28,CASSLAGGRSTDTQYF,TGTGCCAGCAGTTTAGCGGGAGGGCGAAGCACAGATACGCAGTATTTT
-,TRBD1,TRBJ1-4,TRBV28,CASSSRTGGPANEKLFF,TGTGCCAGCAGTTCCCGGACAGGGGGGCCAGCTAATGAAAAACTGTTTTTT
few,TRBD1,TRBJ1-2,TRBV28,CASGTGGLTSGYTF,TGTGCCAGCGGGACAGGGGGTTTGACTTCTGGCTACACCTTC
-,-,TRBJ2-5,TRBV18,CASSPRQVETQYF,TGTGCCAGCTCACCTCGACAGGTTGAGACCCAGTACTTC
-,-,TRBJ2-1,TRBV12-5,CASGWGDYNEQFF,TGTGCTAGTGGGTGGGGGGATTACAATGAGCAGTTCTTC
few,-,TRBJ1-6,TRBV9,CASSGTLDNSPLHF,TGTGCCAGCAGCGGGACTCTCGATAATTCACCCCTCCACTTT
-,-,TRBJ1-6,TRBV5-6,CASSLEWSSYNSPLHF,TGTGCCAGCAGCTTGGAGTGGAGCTCCTATAATTCACCCCTCCACTTT
-,TRBD1,TRBJ1-5,TRBV19,CASSPGQDHYSNQPQHF,TGTGCCAGTAGCCCCGGACAGGACCACTATAGCAATCAGCCCCAGCATTTT
-,-,TRBJ2-3,TRBV28,CASSRTGFTDTQYF,TGTGCCAGCAGTCGTACAGGGTTTACAGATACGCAGTATTTT
-,-,TRBJ2-4,TRBV6-5,CASRGTGNIQYF,TGTGCCAGCAGGGGAACAGGGAACATTCAGTACTTC
-,TRBD1,TRBJ1-1,TRBV9,CASSPRQGLVTEAFF,TGTGCCAGCAGCCCCCGACAGGGATTGGTCACTGAAGCTTTCTTT